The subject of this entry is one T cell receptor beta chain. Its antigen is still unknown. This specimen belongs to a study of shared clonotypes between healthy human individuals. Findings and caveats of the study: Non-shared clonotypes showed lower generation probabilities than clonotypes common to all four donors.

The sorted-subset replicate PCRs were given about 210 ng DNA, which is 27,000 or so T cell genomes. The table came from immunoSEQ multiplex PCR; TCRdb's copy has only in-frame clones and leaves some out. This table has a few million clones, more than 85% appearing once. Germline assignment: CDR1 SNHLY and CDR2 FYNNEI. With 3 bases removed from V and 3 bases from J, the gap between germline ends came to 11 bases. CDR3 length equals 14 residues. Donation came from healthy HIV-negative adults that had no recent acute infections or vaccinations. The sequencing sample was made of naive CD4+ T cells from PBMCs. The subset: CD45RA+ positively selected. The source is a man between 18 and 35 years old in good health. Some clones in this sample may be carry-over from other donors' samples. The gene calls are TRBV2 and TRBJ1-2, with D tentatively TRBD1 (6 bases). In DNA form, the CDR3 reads TGTGCCAGCAGTGATGGTGGGGGCGACTATGGCTACACCTTC. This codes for CASSDGGGDYGYTF.